Listed below are T cell receptor beta chains from one sample, sequenced in a study of graft-versus-host responses after intestinal transplantation. Sequencing used immunoSEQ multiplex PCR; TCRdb keeps in-frame clones, though not all of them. The sample shows nearly 90,000 clones, roughly 87% of them seen only once. Antigens of these TCRs are unknown. The source was unstimulated CD8+ T cells sorted from spleen or lymph node cells, collected before intestinal transplant. These receptors all stem from a human donor who received an intestinal transplant. CDR3s include the opening cysteine and the closing phenylalanine or tryptophan. D genes are given only for firm matches. Expanded clones are given a class, and other clones once, few, many or no size at all.

j_call: TRBJ2-1
cdr3_length: 14
v_call: TRBV10-3
d_call: NA
clone_size: NA
cdr3_nt: TGTGCCATCACTCCGGAGAGCTCCTACAATGAGCAGTTCTTC
cdr3_aa: CAITPESSYNEQFF

j_call: TRBJ2-3
cdr3_length: 12
v_call: TRBV9
d_call: NA
clone_size: NA
cdr3_nt: TGTGCCAGCAGCGTAGGGGGAGATACGCAGTATTTT
cdr3_aa: CASSVGGDTQYF

j_call: TRBJ2-5
cdr3_length: 13
v_call: TRBV4-1
d_call: NA
clone_size: once
cdr3_nt: TGCGCCAGCAGCCAAGGGCCCGGTCTCGATCAGTACTTC
cdr3_aa: CASSQGPGLDQYF

j_call: TRBJ2-2
cdr3_length: 14
v_call: TRBV2
d_call: NA
clone_size: few
cdr3_nt: TGTGCCAGCAGTTCCCCAGGGCAGGCCGGGGAGCTGTTTTTT
cdr3_aa: CASSSPGQAGELFF

j_call: TRBJ2-7
cdr3_length: 15
v_call: TRBV6-5
d_call: TRBD2
clone_size: NA
cdr3_nt: TGTGCCAGCAGTGACTCTAGCGGGAGGGCCTACGAGCAGTACTTC
cdr3_aa: CASSDSSGRAYEQYF

j_call: TRBJ2-7
cdr3_length: 13
v_call: TRBV29-1
d_call: TRBD2
clone_size: once
cdr3_nt: TGCAGCGTTGGGACTAGCGGGATCTACGAGCAGTACTTC
cdr3_aa: CSVGTSGIYEQYF

j_call: TRBJ2-1
cdr3_length: 15
v_call: TRBV4-1
d_call: NA
clone_size: NA
cdr3_nt: TGCGCCAGCAGCCAAGATTTTGGCGGTCACAATGAGCAGTTCTTC
cdr3_aa: CASSQDFGGHNEQFF

j_call: TRBJ1-1
cdr3_length: 15
v_call: TRBV30
d_call: NA
clone_size: NA
cdr3_nt: TGTGCCTGGGCCCGAGTAGGGACAACGAACACTGAAGCTTTCTTT
cdr3_aa: CAWARVGTTNTEAFF

j_call: TRBJ2-7
cdr3_length: 13
v_call: TRBV6-5
d_call: TRBD1
clone_size: once
cdr3_nt: TGTGCCAGCAGTTATGGGGCAGGGGGCGAGCAGTACTTC
cdr3_aa: CASSYGAGGEQYF

j_call: TRBJ2-3
cdr3_length: 13
v_call: TRBV15
d_call: NA
clone_size: NA
cdr3_nt: TGTGCCACCAGCAGCTACAGCACAGATACGCAGTATTTT
cdr3_aa: CATSSYSTDTQYF

j_call: TRBJ2-1
cdr3_length: 13
v_call: TRBV13
d_call: TRBD1
clone_size: once
cdr3_nt: TGTGCCAGCAGCTCGGGACAGGGGAATGAGCAGTTCTTC
cdr3_aa: CASSSGQGNEQFF

j_call: TRBJ1-1
cdr3_length: 14
v_call: TRBV9
d_call: TRBD1
clone_size: NA
cdr3_nt: TGTGCCAGCAGCACCGGGACAGGGAACACTGAAGCTTTCTTT
cdr3_aa: CASSTGTGNTEAFF

j_call: TRBJ2-2
cdr3_length: 16
v_call: TRBV28
d_call: TRBD1
clone_size: NA
cdr3_nt: TGTGCCAGCAGATGGGTGGGACAGGGTTACACCGGGGAGCTGTTTTTT
cdr3_aa: CASRWVGQGYTGELFF

j_call: TRBJ1-1
cdr3_length: 13
v_call: TRBV28
d_call: TRBD1
clone_size: NA
cdr3_nt: TGTGCCAGCTCCCTAGGACAGGGCACTGAAGCTTTCTTT
cdr3_aa: CASSLGQGTEAFF

j_call: TRBJ2-7
cdr3_length: 16
v_call: TRBV4-1
d_call: NA
clone_size: NA
cdr3_nt: TGCGCCAGCAGCCAGGAACAGGGTGACCCAACCTACGAGCAGTACTTC
cdr3_aa: CASSQEQGDPTYEQYF

j_call: TRBJ2-1
cdr3_length: 11
v_call: TRBV27
d_call: NA
clone_size: NA
cdr3_nt: TGTGCCAGCAGAAAGGGTACTGAGCAGTTCTTC
cdr3_aa: CASRKGTEQFF

j_call: TRBJ2-5
cdr3_length: 15
v_call: TRBV6-5
d_call: TRBD2
clone_size: few
cdr3_nt: TGTGCCAGCAGTTATGGCGGGGGGGCCCAAGAGACCCAGTACTTC
cdr3_aa: CASSYGGGAQETQYF

j_call: TRBJ1-4
cdr3_length: 14
v_call: TRBV6-5
d_call: NA
clone_size: NA
cdr3_nt: TGTGCCAGCAGTGGGAGTGCAACTAATGAAAAACTGTTTTTT
cdr3_aa: CASSGSATNEKLFF

j_call: TRBJ2-3
cdr3_length: 17
v_call: TRBV5-1
d_call: NA
clone_size: NA
cdr3_nt: TGCGCCAGCGCGGGCCCGAAATTCCCTTTTTACACAGATACGCAGTATTTT
cdr3_aa: CASAGPKFPFYTDTQYF

j_call: TRBJ2-5
cdr3_length: 13
v_call: TRBV2
d_call: NA
clone_size: NA
cdr3_nt: TGTGCCAGCAGTGAACAGGTCCAAGAGACCCAGTACTTC
cdr3_aa: CASSEQVQETQYF

j_call: TRBJ2-7
cdr3_length: 15
v_call: TRBV30
d_call: TRBD2
clone_size: NA
cdr3_nt: TGTGCCTGGAGCCTGGAGACTAGCTTCTTTTACGAGCAGTACTTC
cdr3_aa: CAWSLETSFFYEQYF

j_call: TRBJ2-6
cdr3_length: 14
v_call: TRBV7-6
d_call: NA
clone_size: NA
cdr3_nt: TGTGCCAGCAGCGACCTCACAGGGGCCAACGTCCTGACTTTC
cdr3_aa: CASSDLTGANVLTF

j_call: TRBJ1-5
cdr3_length: 16
v_call: TRBV6-6
d_call: TRBD1
clone_size: NA
cdr3_nt: TGTGCCAGCAGTTACACGGACAGGTATAGCAATCAGCCCCAGCATTTT
cdr3_aa: CASSYTDRYSNQPQHF

j_call: TRBJ1-1
cdr3_length: 14
v_call: TRBV9
d_call: TRBD1
clone_size: NA
cdr3_nt: TGTGCCAGCAGCCTCGACAGGGGTAACACTGAAGCTTTCTTT
cdr3_aa: CASSLDRGNTEAFF

j_call: TRBJ2-2
cdr3_length: 16
v_call: TRBV2
d_call: TRBD2
clone_size: few
cdr3_nt: TGTGCCAGCAGTCCTACTAGCGGGAGGGCCACCGGGGAGCTGTTTTTT
cdr3_aa: CASSPTSGRATGELFF

j_call: TRBJ2-1
cdr3_length: 12
v_call: TRBV10-2
d_call: NA
clone_size: NA
cdr3_nt: TGCGCCAGCAGTGCGGGCCACAATGAGCAGTTCTTC
cdr3_aa: CASSAGHNEQFF

j_call: TRBJ1-2
cdr3_length: 17
v_call: TRBV5-1
d_call: TRBD1
clone_size: NA
cdr3_nt: TGCGCCAGCAGCCCCCGGACAGGGGGAGGCCTTAACTATGGCTACACCTTC
cdr3_aa: CASSPRTGGGLNYGYTF

j_call: TRBJ2-5
cdr3_length: 13
v_call: TRBV19
d_call: NA
clone_size: NA
cdr3_nt: TGTGCCACCAGGGATATGGGGCAAGAGACCCAGTACTTC
cdr3_aa: CATRDMGQETQYF

j_call: TRBJ2-3
cdr3_length: 14
v_call: TRBV28
d_call: NA
clone_size: NA
cdr3_nt: TGTGCCAGCACAGTGCGTGGCCCCACAGATACGCAGTATTTT
cdr3_aa: CASTVRGPTDTQYF

j_call: TRBJ1-1
cdr3_length: 16
v_call: TRBV7-9
d_call: TRBD1
clone_size: NA
cdr3_nt: TGTGCCAGCAGCCCTCGGACAGGGGAAGGAAACACTGAAGCTTTCTTT
cdr3_aa: CASSPRTGEGNTEAFF

j_call: TRBJ1-2
cdr3_length: 17
v_call: TRBV10-3
d_call: NA
clone_size: NA
cdr3_nt: TGTGCCATCAGTGTTTTCATGCTTTCATCCCGAGGGGACGGCTACACCTTC
cdr3_aa: CAISVFMLSSRGDGYTF

j_call: TRBJ2-7
cdr3_length: 15
v_call: TRBV7-6
d_call: NA
clone_size: NA
cdr3_nt: TGTGCCAGCAGCTTAGAAGTCGGCTCCTCCTACGAGCAGTACTTC
cdr3_aa: CASSLEVGSSYEQYF

j_call: TRBJ2-2
cdr3_length: 15
v_call: TRBV7-8
d_call: TRBD1
clone_size: NA
cdr3_nt: TGTGCCAGCAGCCTCCCTTTGACAGGGGTCGGGGAGCTGTTTTTT
cdr3_aa: CASSLPLTGVGELFF

j_call: TRBJ2-7
cdr3_length: 16
v_call: TRBV13
d_call: NA
clone_size: few
cdr3_nt: TGTGCCAGCAGCTTATTGCCCACTAGTGGCTCCTACGAGCAGTACTTC
cdr3_aa: CASSLLPTSGSYEQYF

j_call: TRBJ2-7
cdr3_length: 15
v_call: TRBV7-8
d_call: NA
clone_size: few
cdr3_nt: TGTGCCAGCAGCGCGGAAATCCTAGCGATAGACGAGCAGTACTTC
cdr3_aa: CASSAEILAIDEQYF

j_call: TRBJ2-3
cdr3_length: 12
v_call: TRBV13
d_call: NA
clone_size: NA
cdr3_nt: TGTGCCAGCACACAGGGCACAGATACGCAGTATTTT
cdr3_aa: CASTQGTDTQYF

j_call: TRBJ1-5
cdr3_length: 17
v_call: TRBV5-8
d_call: NA
clone_size: NA
cdr3_nt: TGCGCCAGCAGCTCGCTTTGGAAGGACCGCCGAAATCAGCCCCAGCATTTT
cdr3_aa: CASSSLWKDRRNQPQHF

j_call: TRBJ2-7
cdr3_length: 16
v_call: TRBV4-1
d_call: NA
clone_size: NA
cdr3_nt: TGCGCCAGCAGCCAGGAGACAGGAGGAGGTTTCTACGAGCAGTACTTC
cdr3_aa: CASSQETGGGFYEQYF

j_call: TRBJ1-1
cdr3_length: 13
v_call: TRBV27
d_call: NA
clone_size: few
cdr3_nt: TGTGCCAGCAGTTCACAGGGTAGCACTGAAGCTTTCTTT
cdr3_aa: CASSSQGSTEAFF

j_call: TRBJ2-7
cdr3_length: 15
v_call: TRBV2
d_call: TRBD1
clone_size: NA
cdr3_nt: TGTGCCAGCAGTGAACCAGGGGGCAGCACCTACGAGCAGTACTTC
cdr3_aa: CASSEPGGSTYEQYF

j_call: TRBJ1-5
cdr3_length: 15
v_call: TRBV11-2
d_call: NA
clone_size: NA
cdr3_nt: TGTGCCAGCAGCTTAGGGGCTCCTAGCAATCAGCCCCAGCATTTT
cdr3_aa: CASSLGAPSNQPQHF

j_call: TRBJ1-5
cdr3_length: 13
v_call: TRBV6-1
d_call: TRBD1
clone_size: NA
cdr3_nt: TGTGCCAGCGGACAGGTACCCAATCAGCCCCAGCATTTT
cdr3_aa: CASGQVPNQPQHF

j_call: TRBJ2-1
cdr3_length: 14
v_call: TRBV6-5
d_call: NA
clone_size: NA
cdr3_nt: TGTGCCAGCAGTTACTCGACAGGCCTCAATGAGCAGTTCTTC
cdr3_aa: CASSYSTGLNEQFF

j_call: TRBJ2-7
cdr3_length: 15
v_call: TRBV7-3
d_call: TRBD2
clone_size: NA
cdr3_nt: TGTGCCAGCAGCTTACTAGCGGGAGGGTCCTACGAGCAGTACTTC
cdr3_aa: CASSLLAGGSYEQYF

j_call: TRBJ2-1
cdr3_length: 16
v_call: TRBV4-1
d_call: TRBD2
clone_size: NA
cdr3_nt: TGCGCCAGCAGCCAAGAAGCTAGCGGGTCCTACAATGAGCAGTTCTTC
cdr3_aa: CASSQEASGSYNEQFF

j_call: TRBJ2-1
cdr3_length: 15
v_call: TRBV9
d_call: TRBD2
clone_size: NA
cdr3_nt: TGTGCCAGCAGCCCCGGGGGGGCAGACGGGAATGAGCAGTTCTTC
cdr3_aa: CASSPGGADGNEQFF

j_call: TRBJ2-1
cdr3_length: 16
v_call: TRBV4-1
d_call: TRBD2
clone_size: few
cdr3_nt: TGCGCCAGCAGCACTAGCGGGAGTACCCTATACAATGAGCAGTTCTTC
cdr3_aa: CASSTSGSTLYNEQFF

j_call: TRBJ2-3
cdr3_length: 14
v_call: TRBV6-4
d_call: TRBD2
clone_size: NA
cdr3_nt: TGTGCCAGCAGTGACTCTAGCGGGAGAGATACGCAGTATTTT
cdr3_aa: CASSDSSGRDTQYF

j_call: TRBJ2-5
cdr3_length: 15
v_call: TRBV5-4
d_call: TRBD2
clone_size: NA
cdr3_nt: TGTGCCAGCAGCCGAACTAGCGGGGGGGCGGAGACCCAGTACTTC
cdr3_aa: CASSRTSGGAETQYF

j_call: TRBJ2-1
cdr3_length: 18
v_call: TRBV21-1
d_call: NA
clone_size: once
cdr3_nt: TGTGCCAGCAGCAAAGGAAATAGCAGGAGTCCCGGATACAATGAGCAGTTCTTC
cdr3_aa: CASSKGNSRSPGYNEQFF

j_call: TRBJ2-7
cdr3_length: 13
v_call: TRBV9
d_call: TRBD2
clone_size: NA
cdr3_nt: TGTGCCAGCAGCGGGAGCGGGGTGGGGGAGCAGTACTTC
cdr3_aa: CASSGSGVGEQYF

j_call: TRBJ2-7
cdr3_length: 14
v_call: TRBV15
d_call: NA
clone_size: few
cdr3_nt: TGTGCCACCAGCGATGGGACGGACTCCTACGAGCAGTACTTC
cdr3_aa: CATSDGTDSYEQYF

j_call: TRBJ2-5
cdr3_length: 13
v_call: TRBV7-7
d_call: NA
clone_size: NA
cdr3_nt: TGTGCCAGCAGCTTAACGCTTTCCGAGACCCAGTACTTC
cdr3_aa: CASSLTLSETQYF

j_call: TRBJ1-2
cdr3_length: 16
v_call: TRBV7-9
d_call: TRBD1
clone_size: NA
cdr3_nt: TGTGCCAGCAGCCAGGACAGGGCGATGGTGGACTATGGCTACACCTTC
cdr3_aa: CASSQDRAMVDYGYTF

j_call: TRBJ2-1
cdr3_length: 13
v_call: TRBV28
d_call: NA
clone_size: NA
cdr3_nt: TGTGCCAGCAGTTTAGGAAGAAACAATGAGCAGTTCTTC
cdr3_aa: CASSLGRNNEQFF

j_call: TRBJ2-7
cdr3_length: 15
v_call: TRBV6-1
d_call: TRBD1
clone_size: NA
cdr3_nt: TGTGCCAGCAGTTCCGTACAGGGGAGCAACTACGAGCAGTACTTC
cdr3_aa: CASSSVQGSNYEQYF

j_call: TRBJ2-3
cdr3_length: 19
v_call: TRBV13
d_call: TRBD2
clone_size: NA
cdr3_nt: TGTGCCAGCAGCCCTCCCGTGGGACTAGCGGGAGAAATAACAGATACGCAGTATTTT
cdr3_aa: CASSPPVGLAGEITDTQYF

j_call: TRBJ1-5
cdr3_length: 21
v_call: TRBV2
d_call: TRBD1
clone_size: NA
cdr3_nt: TGTGCCAGCATGCTTCTGAACCCCGAGGGGGCTCCCCTCCTAAACTTAGGGCCCCAGCATTTT
cdr3_aa: CASMLLNPEGAPLLNLGPQHF

j_call: TRBJ1-1
cdr3_length: 14
v_call: TRBV6-5
d_call: TRBD1
clone_size: few
cdr3_nt: TGTGCCAGCAGTGGACAGGGGCTGAACACTGAAGCTTTCTTT
cdr3_aa: CASSGQGLNTEAFF

j_call: TRBJ2-1
cdr3_length: 15
v_call: TRBV29-1
d_call: NA
clone_size: once
cdr3_nt: TGCAGCGTTGACGATTGGGACTCGATTTACAATGAGCAGTTCTTC
cdr3_aa: CSVDDWDSIYNEQFF